This TCR beta chain was sequenced during a study of vaccination effects on CD4 cells after COVID-19. General observations from the study: Marked clonal contraction was seen in infection- and vaccine-induced clones late after vaccination.

Viral peptide pool expansion of antigen-specific CD4+ T cells preceded sequencing in the ViraFEST assay. Scientists isolated CD4+ T cells after a roughly 9-day culture period ended. The person had PCR-confirmed SARS-CoV-2 infection between March and December 2020. In culture with approximately 10 IU/ml IL-2 and around 10 ug/ml peptides, PBMC were grown at 1.5 million to 2 million per well. IL-2 medium took the place of half the medium on both days 3 and 7. The protocol was immunoSEQ multiplex PCR, while the TCRdb copy is restricted to in-frame clones and leaves out a portion. The data contain 30,000 to 45,000 clones, approximately 78% of them singletons. To note about this clone: No antigen is known for it.

This CDR3 comprises 11 residues. V dropped 5 bases and J dropped 4 bases, with 5 bases sitting between them. Germline V CDR1 and CDR2: LNHDA, SQIVND (reference sequence). The chain links TRBV19 to TRBJ1-2; D is unclear. The sample was CD4+ T cells from PBMCs cultured with HCoV-NL63 spike peptides, taken before COVID-19 vaccination. The sequence derives from a human donor who had a prior SARS-CoV-2 infection. CDR3 in DNA: TGTGCCAGTAGTTATTTCTATGGCTACACCTTC. This translates into CASSYFYGYTF.